This T cell receptor (beta chain) stems from a study of shared clonotypes between healthy human individuals. Germline V gene sequence: CDR1 LNHNV, CDR2 YYDKDF (reference sequence). V was pared by 0 bases and J by 2 bases, with 5 bases of the junction left unmatched. The CDR3 contains 17 residues. Naive CD8 cells lacked CD45RO, underwent positive selection for CCR7 and left out terminally differentiated effector memory CD45RA+ cells. On this clone: The target antigen is unknown.

Each subset's genomic DNA was split evenly across several immunoSEQ plates. Per sorted-subset replicate PCR, input was 150 to 250 ng DNA, representing around 29,000 T cell genomes. The assay was immunoSEQ multiplex PCR, and TCRdb's table has in-frame clones only and misses some. The data hold some 600,000 clones, with around 96% observed a single time. Points from the study as a whole: Collection of samples was limited to blood; tissue repertoires likely differ. Clonotypes not shared had lower generation probabilities than those common to all four donors.

This chain links TRBV15 with TRBJ2-1, with 9 bases that match TRBD2. The sequence was obtained from a woman between 25 and 40 years old in good health. The sequencing sample was made of naive CD8+ T cells sorted from blood. The CDR3 loop reads CATSRDQGGRAYNEQFF. CDR3 DNA sequence: TGTGCCACCAGCAGAGATCAGGGCGGGAGGGCCTACAATGAGCAGTTCTTC.